This entry concerns a single T cell receptor (beta chain). This clonotype was counted ten times or more. Its antigen is currently not known. Base-call qualities are not available, and no considerably larger clone is one nucleotide away. From a lookup of the germline V gene, CDR1 and CDR2 are SGHTA and FQGTGA. The CDR3, from cysteine to phenylalanine, totals 15 residues. Here the CDR3 DNA is all that survives: 45 bases in frame from base 1. V and J are truncated by 3 bases and 0 bases respectively, leaving an intervening sequence of 11 bases. Hyperthyroidism patients were aged 18 to 65 years and newly diagnosed, with disease duration of less than 2 months. Any patient with an uncontrolled infection, another autoimmune disease, pregnancy or lactation was excluded. Diagnoses were based on clinical symptoms, serum thyroxine and TRAb, thyroid ultrasound and orbital computed tomography. Blood from progressor patients was drawn when they were first diagnosed with hyperthyroidism, before any ophthalmopathy symptoms appeared. PBMCs were separated from 7.5 to 10 ml of fresh peripheral blood using Ficoll-Paque density gradient centrifugation. Progressor patients were defined as those initially diagnosed with Graves' hyperthyroidism in whom ophthalmopathy developed during follow-up. Total RNA was extracted with Trizol reagent, and quality was checked on an Agilent 2100 Bioanalyzer.

The data were obtained in a study of T cells in Graves' hyperthyroidism and ophthalmopathy (dated by TCRdb to between 2018 and 2020). In terms of the full investigation: Peripheral blood was collected at initial diagnosis, before any treatment. TCR V-J signatures able to tell the groups apart were searched for in a discovery cohort of more than 90 patients, of whom 40 to 45 had Graves' ophthalmopathy and 55 to 65 had stable Graves' hyperthyroidism. According to the paper, TCR Vbeta CDR3 sequencing was carried out on some 130 peripheral blood samples, which came from 40 to 45 ophthalmopathy, some 73 hyperthyroidism and approximately 17 progressor patients. Prospective prediction of ophthalmopathy was tested in an independent validation cohort of fewer than 20 hyperthyroidism patients and 15 to 17 patients who later progressed to ophthalmopathy. Once sampling was done, hyperthyroidism patients were given methimazole at a starting dose of 30 mg daily, whereas ophthalmopathy patients were given high-dose intravenous methylprednisolone. In addition, the study compared T-cell repertoires in thyroid tissue and in blood from roughly six Graves' hyperthyroidism patients. The 100 or so discovery patients were divided at random into training and test sets in a 7:3 ratio. What the research found in general, with its limitations: Most expanded thyroid clonotypes (frequency above 0.001) were also detected in blood, a finding suggesting that blood repertoires may reflect thyroid immune responses. A 13 V-J signature model separated ophthalmopathy from stable hyperthyroidism, with nearly 90% sensitivity and 81% to 82% specificity in cross-validation and 80%/75% in testing. During validation, the model predicted progression to ophthalmopathy a median of approximately 6 months ahead of onset, with more than 60% sensitivity and 72.22% specificity. No statistical method was used to set the sample size in advance, and investigators knew the group allocation.

The TCR beta CDR3 regions were amplified from RNA transcripts. A first-round RT-PCR of the TCR CDR3 used the HTBI primer set with the Qiagen OneStep RT-PCR kit. Libraries were constructed in a second round of multiplex PCR, after which size selection and purification were carried out. Sequencing of the libraries was done on an Illumina HiSeq2000 using paired-end 100 bp reads. The original methods were these. SOAPnuke was used to process the raw data, removing reads that contained adapters or uncalled bases, had a mean Phred below 15, or lacked an exact match to the constant primer or identifier. High-quality paired reads were merged with COPE v1.2.5, and unique nucleotide sequences were defined as clonotypes. Clonotypes were aligned to IMGT TRBV, TRBD and TRBJ reference segments using MiTCR v1.1. The analysis included only V-J combinations with a frequency above 0.0001, which together covered 99% to 99.2% of the repertoires. A TCS score was defined as the ratio between F50 (clonal expansion) and ExV (chaos), using BLOSUM62-based TCRdist between CDR3 peptides within each V-J. Welch's t-statistics and random forest reduced around 510 V-J features to 13, which were used in a naive Bayes classifier (R e1071). TCRdb cleaned the public reads at Q25 with fastp, built clones with MiXCR and kept in-frame beta chains. Rows with one shared CDR3 protein collapse into an entry with the most common genes and DNA. V and J calls and clone size were set by TCRdb, not the authors. The sample data list some 600,000 distinct CDR3 sequences, and around 14% of these were observed just once. The ten largest make up roughly 6.2% of the sample.

The sequence links TRBV7-3 to TRBJ2-5; TRBD2 is a weak D gene call, 6 bases matching. Sequenced: blood. This TCR derives from a woman between 25 and 40 years old with Graves' hyperthyroidism that later progressed to Graves' ophthalmopathy. The CDR3 here reads CASSFYGGYQETQYF. The DNA is TGTGCCAGCAGCTTTTATGGGGGGTACCAAGAGACCCAGTACTTC.